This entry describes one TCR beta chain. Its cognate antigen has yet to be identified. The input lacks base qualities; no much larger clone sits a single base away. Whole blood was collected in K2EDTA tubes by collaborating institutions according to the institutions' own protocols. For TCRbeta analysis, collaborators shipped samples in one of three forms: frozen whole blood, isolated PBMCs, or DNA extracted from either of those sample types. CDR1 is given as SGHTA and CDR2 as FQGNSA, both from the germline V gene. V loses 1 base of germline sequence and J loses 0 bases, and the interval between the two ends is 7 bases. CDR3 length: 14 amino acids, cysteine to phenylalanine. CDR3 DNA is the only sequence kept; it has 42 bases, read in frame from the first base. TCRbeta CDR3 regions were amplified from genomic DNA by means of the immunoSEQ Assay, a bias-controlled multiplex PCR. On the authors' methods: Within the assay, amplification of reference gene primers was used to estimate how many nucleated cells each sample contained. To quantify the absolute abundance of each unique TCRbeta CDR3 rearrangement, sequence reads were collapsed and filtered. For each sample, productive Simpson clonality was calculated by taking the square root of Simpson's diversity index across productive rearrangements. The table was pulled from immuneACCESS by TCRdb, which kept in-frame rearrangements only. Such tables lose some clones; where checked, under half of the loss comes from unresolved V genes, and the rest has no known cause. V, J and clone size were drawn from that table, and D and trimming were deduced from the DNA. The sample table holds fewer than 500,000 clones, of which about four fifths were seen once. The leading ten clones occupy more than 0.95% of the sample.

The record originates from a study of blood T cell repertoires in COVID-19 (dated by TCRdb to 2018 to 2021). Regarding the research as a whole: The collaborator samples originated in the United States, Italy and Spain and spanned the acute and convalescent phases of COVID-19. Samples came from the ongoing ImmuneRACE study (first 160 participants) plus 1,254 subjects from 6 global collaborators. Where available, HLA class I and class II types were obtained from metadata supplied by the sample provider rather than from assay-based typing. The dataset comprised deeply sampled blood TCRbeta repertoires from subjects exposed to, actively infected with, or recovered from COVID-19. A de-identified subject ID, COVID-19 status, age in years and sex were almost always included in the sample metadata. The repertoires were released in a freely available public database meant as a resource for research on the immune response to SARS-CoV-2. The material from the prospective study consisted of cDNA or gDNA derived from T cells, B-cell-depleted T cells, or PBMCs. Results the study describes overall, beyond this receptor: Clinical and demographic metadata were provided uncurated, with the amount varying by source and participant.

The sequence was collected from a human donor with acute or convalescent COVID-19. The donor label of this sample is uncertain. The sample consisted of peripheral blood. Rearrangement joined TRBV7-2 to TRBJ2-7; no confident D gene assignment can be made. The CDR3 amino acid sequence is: CASSLGAHSYEQYF. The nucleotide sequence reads TGTGCCAGCAGCTTAGGGGCGCACTCCTACGAGCAGTACTTC.